This TCR beta chain was profiled in a study of blood T cell repertoires in COVID-19. At the level of the study: COVID-19 samples collected from the United States, Italy and Spain covered acute and convalescent phases. Sources were T cells, B-cell-depleted T cells, or PBMCs; the material itself was cDNA or gDNA.

In the authors' methods: Estimates of nucleated cell counts were drawn from the amplification of reference gene primers. Only in-frame clones appear in the TCRdb table, and some are missing; sequencing was by immunoSEQ multiplex PCR. V and J calls and clone size follow that table, whereas D and trimming were derived from the DNA. The data hold approximately 35,000 clones, with around 87% observed a single time. This CDR3 contains 14 residues. V shed 3 bases and J shed 10 bases, with 15 bases lying between them. The V gene's germline CDR1 is MNHEY and CDR2 SMNVEV (reference sequence). The sequenced sample was peripheral blood. The receptor was isolated from a human donor in a cohort sampled during active COVID-19. The genes are TRBV27 and TRBJ1-4; no firm D call. In DNA form, the CDR3 reads TGTGCCAGCAGTTTTTTTCCCCTCCGAGGAAAACTGTTTTTT. It translates to CASSFFPLRGKLFF.